Below are 28 T cell receptor beta chains sequenced from a single sample in a study of T cell repertoires in cytomegalovirus infection. From the reads, TCRdb called clonotypes with MiXCR, one entry per CDR3 protein. This sample carries 310,000 or so distinct CDR3 sequences, around 9.6% of them seen once, and the ten largest clones take approximately 2.3%. Material for sequencing was PBMCs. The receptor set was obtained from a human donor in good health (CMV status not recorded). Some clones in this sample may be carry-over from other donors' samples.

This clonotype was counted at least ten times. The chain combines TRBV2 with TRBJ2-7; D gene uncertain. Germline CDR1 SNHLY, CDR2 FYNNEI. This CDR3 spans 12 amino acids. Trimming pared 5 bases from V and 2 bases from J, leaving 7 bases between. This CDR3 is CASSTGTYEQYF. The CDR3 DNA reads as TGTGCCAGCAGTACTGGGACCTACGAGCAGTACTTC.

In its sample, this clonotype was seen once. This may come from a read error, since a much larger clone is one base off. The chain couples TRBV15 to TRBJ2-3, with 8 bases identical to TRBD2. Germline loops: CDR1 LNHNV, CDR2 YYDKDF (reference sequence). Trimming cost V 4 bases and J 2 bases; bases outside gene matches: 14. This CDR3 contains 18 residues. The CDR3 nucleotides are TGTGCCACCAGCACCCCAGTGAGGCGGGGGGAACTCACAGATACGCAGTATTTT. Amino acids: CATSTPVRRGELTDTQYF.

This clonotype was recorded at least ten times. The rearrangement uses TRBV20-1 and TRBJ1-2; D perhaps matches TRBD1 (6 bases). The V end was cut by 3 bases, the J end by 7 bases, with 42 bases between. The germline gives CDR1 DFQATT, CDR2 SNEGSKA (reference sequence). The CDR3 consists of 22 residues. CDR3 in DNA: TGCAGTGCTAGGAGGTGGGGCGGGGACATCTACACTCCGGGTATAGGCCGTGTTGGCTACACCTTC. Translating it yields CSARRWGGDIYTPGIGRVGYTF.

Note on this clonotype: A read error is possible here, since a much larger clone lies one base away. The chain employs TRBV6-2 or TRBV6-3 and TRBJ1-1; no reliable D call. CDR3 size: 13 residues. In germline, CDR1 is MNHEY, CDR2 SVGEGT. The CDR3 sequence is CASSTGRNTEVFF. In nucleotides, the CDR3 is TGTGCCAGCAGTACCGGACGTAACACTGAAGTTTTCTTT.

This clonotype was recorded many times. This chain joins TRBV10-3 and TRBJ2-5; D might be TRBD2 (7 bases). Trimming shortened V by 2 bases and J by 5 bases, and 18 bases separated the two germline ends. Germline CDR1 ENHRY, CDR2 SYGVKD. The CDR3 totals 16 residues. CDR3 residues: CAISEGGGRPEETQYF. CDR3 nucleotide sequence: TGTGCCATCAGTGAGGGGGGGGGCCGTCCTGAGGAGACCCAGTACTTC.

This chain uses TRBV20-1 with TRBJ2-5; D is unresolved. CDR1 is DFQATT, CDR2 SNEGSKA, per germline (reference sequence). The CDR3 loop spans 14 amino acids. V gave up 1 base and J gave up 0 bases, with 9 bases separating them. CDR3 residues: CSARGSRYQETQYF. The CDR3 DNA follows: TGCAGTGCTAGAGGTTCCAGATACCAAGAGACCCAGTACTTC.

This clonotype has ten or more counts. This chain joins TRBV7-3 and TRBJ2-3; D ambiguous. The V end was cut by 4 bases, the J end by 4 bases, with 6 bases between. CDR3 length: 12 residues. Germline V CDR1 and CDR2: SGHTA, FQGTGA. In DNA, the CDR3 is TGTGCCAGCAGCTCTCAAGCAGATACGCAGTATTTT. It yields the protein CASSSQADTQYF. Full variable domain (rest looked up from reference TRBV7-3 and TRBJ2-3): GAGVSQTPSNKVTEKGKYVELRCDPISGHTALYWYRQSLGQGPEFLIYFQGTGAADDSGLPNDRFFAVRPEGSVSTLKIQRTERGDSAVYLCASSSQADTQYFGPGTRLTVL.

This clonotype was observed many times. The genes are TRBV5-1 and TRBJ2-1; 9 nucleotides line up with TRBD2. The CDR3 is 16 amino acids. Germline V gene lookup returns CDR1 SGHRS and CDR2 YFSETQ. Unmatched junction bases numbered 6, after V lost 0 bases and J lost 5 bases. The CDR3 bases are TGCGCCAGCAGCTTGGCCCGACTAGCGGAACACAATGAGCAGTTCTTC. Amino acids: CASSLARLAEHNEQFF.

A few counts support this clonotype. This sequence joins TRBV28 and TRBJ1-4; no definite D call. This CDR3 comprises 14 residues. With 4 bases removed from V and 4 bases from J, the gap between germline ends came to 10 bases. Germline assignment: CDR1 MDHEN and CDR2 SYDVKM. CDR3 nucleotide sequence: TGTGCCAGCAGTTCCGGGTTTATTAATGAAAAACTGTTTTTT. Translating it yields CASSSGFINEKLFF.

In its sample, this clonotype was seen many times. The chain employs TRBV11-3 and TRBJ2-1, with no clear D. The germline V gene has CDR1 SGHNT and CDR2 YENEEA. The length of the CDR3 is 14 residues. Trimming shortened V by 0 bases and J by 9 bases, and 12 bases separated the two germline ends. The CDR3 protein is CASSLENQLGEQFF. CDR3 nucleotides: TGTGCCAGCAGCTTAGAGAACCAGTTGGGTGAGCAGTTCTTC.

V and J are TRBV18 and TRBJ2-1; D uncertain. CDR3 length equals 12 residues. The germline gives CDR1 KGHSH, CDR2 LQKENI. V lost 1 base and J 5 bases, leaving 3 bases between the germline ends. The CDR3 sequence: CASSPQDNEQFF. CDR3 DNA: TGTGCCAGCTCACCACAGGACAATGAGCAGTTCTTC.

In its sample, this clonotype was seen many times. The chain couples TRBV15 to TRBJ2-1; the D gene could be TRBD1 or TRBD2 (6 bases each). The CDR3 is made up of 13 amino acids. V was cut by 4 bases and J by 7 bases, with 11 bases left in between. The germline V gene encodes CDR1 LNHNV and CDR2 YYDKDF (reference sequence). The CDR3 bases are TGTGCCACCAGCATGGGGGGCGGAAATGAGCAGTTCTTC. Translation: CATSMGGGNEQFF.

This clonotype was found many times. The V gene is TRBV7-6, the J gene TRBJ2-7; D uncertain. Germline-derived CDR1 and CDR2 are SGHVS and FNYEAQ. Trimming took off 5 bases at V and 2 bases at J, with 13 bases between the two ends. This CDR3 contains 14 residues. The CDR3 region is CASSPPDATYEQYF. DNA of the CDR3: TGTGCCAGCAGCCCCCCGGACGCTACCTACGAGCAGTACTTC. Full variable domain (missing parts from reference TRBV7-6 and TRBJ2-7): GAGVSQSPRYKVTKRGQDVALRCDPISGHVSLYWYRQALGQGPEFLTYFNYEAQQDKSGLPNDRFSAERPEGSISTLTIQRTEQRDSAMYRCASSPPDATYEQYFGPGTRLTVT.

This clonotype appeared many times. The rearrangement links TRBV28 to TRBJ2-1; TRBD2 matches 12 bases. Trimming at V came to 3 bases and at J to 8 bases, leaving 8 bases not matched to a gene. The CDR3 length is 16 residues. Germline V gene sequence: CDR1 MDHEN, CDR2 SYDVKM. CDR3 region: CASSFPSSGGAYEQFF. In DNA, the CDR3 is TGTGCCAGCAGTTTCCCCTCTAGCGGGGGGGCCTATGAGCAGTTCTTC.

This clonotype was detected ten times or more. This chain uses TRBV7-8 with TRBJ1-1; maybe TRBD1 (5 bases). CDR1 SGHVS and CDR2 FQNEAQ come from the germline V gene. CDR3 length equals 14 residues. V was shortened by 1 base and J by 5 bases, with 11 bases between the two germline ends. CDR3 DNA sequence: TGTGCCAGCAGCTTAGAAGAGGGGTGGACTGAAGCTTTCTTT. Protein: CASSLEEGWTEAFF.

This clonotype was seen many times. V and J are TRBV6-1 and TRBJ2-2; D remains ambiguous. The germline V gene encodes CDR1 MNHNS and CDR2 SASEGT. The V and J ends lost 8 bases and 3 bases respectively, with 16 bases between them. The CDR3 runs 15 residues. The CDR3 is CASRSSALDTGELFF. The CDR3 region has the DNA TGTGCCAGCCGCTCCTCGGCCTTGGACACCGGGGAGCTGTTTTTT.

This clonotype was seen many times. This rearrangement joins TRBV7-2 to TRBJ2-2; TRBD1 is a possible D gene (5 bases). With 6 bases removed from V and 3 bases from J, the gap between germline ends came to 14 bases. The germline gives CDR1 SGHTA, CDR2 FQGNSA. The CDR3 length is 15 residues. The CDR3 nucleotides read TGTGCCAGCAGGGGGTCCAGGGCGGACACCGGGGAGCTGTTTTTT. Translated: CASRGSRADTGELFF.

This clonotype appeared many times. V is TRBV7-9 and J is TRBJ2-5; the D gene is possibly TRBD2 (6 bases). Trimming removed 5 bases from V and 1 base from J, with 14 bases in between. The CDR3 runs 15 residues. Looked up from germline, CDR1 is SEHNR and CDR2 is FQNEAQ (reference sequence). DNA for the CDR3: TGTGCCAGCAGCATTAACCGGGACTTCCAAGAGACCCAGTACTTC. It translates to CASSINRDFQETQYF.

This clonotype was counted ten times or more. The V and J genes are TRBV6-2 or TRBV6-3 and TRBJ2-7; D is unclear. Germline assignment: CDR1 MNHEY and CDR2 SVGEGT. Trimming took 6 bases from V and 1 from J, leaving 10 bases between them. This CDR3 has 13 residues. This chain's CDR3 is CASSRSRSYEQYV. The CDR3 DNA reads TGTGCCAGCAGCCGCTCCAGGTCCTACGAGCAGTACGTC.

This clonotype has at least ten counts. V usage is TRBV7-6 and J usage is TRBJ2-1; 7 bases map to TRBD1. V was clipped by 1 base and J by 6 bases; unmatched bases: 6. This CDR3 has 15 residues. Per the germline V gene, CDR1 is SGHVS and CDR2 is FNYEAQ. The CDR3 DNA sequence: TGTGCCAGCAGCTTAGAAGGGGGCGCTGCCAATGAGCAGTTCTTC. Its translation: CASSLEGGAANEQFF.

This clonotype was seen at least ten times. This rearrangement joins TRBV7-2 to TRBJ1-3; D ambiguous. Trimming cost V 1 base and J 0 bases, with 7 bases left between them. CDR3 length equals 15 residues. Germline V gene lookup returns CDR1 SGHTA and CDR2 FQGNSA. The CDR3 reads CASSLGGSSGNTIYF. The CDR3 DNA follows: TGTGCCAGCAGCTTAGGAGGCAGCTCTGGAAACACCATATATTTT. The whole variable domain, remainder taken from reference TRBV7-2 and TRBJ1-3, is GAGVSQSPSNKVTEKGKDVELRCDPISGHTALYWYRQSLGQGLEFLIYFQGNSAPDKSGLPSDRFSAERTGGSVSTLTIQRTQQEDSAVYLCASSLGGSSGNTIYFGEGSWLTVV.

This clonotype has more than one count but fewer than ten. The genes are TRBV4-2 and TRBJ1-4; 9 bases fit TRBD1. V dropped 4 bases and J dropped 11; count of bases not matched to a gene: 8. Germline loops: CDR1 LGHNA, CDR2 YNFKEQ. The length of the CDR3 is 14 residues. The DNA for the CDR3 is TGTGCCAGCAGCCCCCGGACAGGGGAGGAGAAACTGTTTTTT. It is translated as CASSPRTGEEKLFF.

With regard to this clonotype: A much larger clone is a single base away; this may be a read error. The chain couples TRBV5-1 to TRBJ1-6; D may be TRBD1 (6 bases). The CDR3 is 16 amino acids. Germline assignment: CDR1 SGHRS and CDR2 YFSETQ. Trimming shortened V by 4 bases and J by 10 bases, and 21 bases separated the two germline ends. The CDR3 DNA sequence: TGCGCCAGCAGCCCTCTTGGTAGGGGGGTGAGCTCACCCCTCCACTTT. This sequence encodes CASSPLGRGVSSPLHF.

The rearrangement uses TRBV7-9 and TRBJ1-4; 8 bases line up with TRBD1. V was pared by 5 bases and J by 0 bases, with 5 bases of the junction left unmatched. The length of the CDR3 is 16 residues. CDR1 and CDR2 from the germline V gene are SEHNR and FQNEAQ (reference sequence). CDR3 sequence reads: CASSRLGQATNEKLFF. CDR3 sequence (DNA): TGTGCCAGCAGCCGACTGGGACAGGCAACTAATGAAAAACTGTTTTTT.

In this sample, this clonotype turned up many times. This chain connects TRBV12-3 or TRBV12-4 to TRBJ1-1; tentative D call: TRBD1 (5 bases). Trimming took 6 bases from V and 7 from J, leaving 27 bases between them. The CDR3 is 17 amino acids. CDR3: CASSSTGEGRGTLEAFF. In DNA form, the CDR3 reads TGTGCCAGCAGCTCGACTGGAGAGGGTAGGGGCACACTTGAAGCTTTCTTT.

This clonotype appeared many times. The V call is TRBV14, the J call TRBJ1-5; TRBD1 might be the D (5 bases). The germline gives CDR1 SGHDN, CDR2 FVKESK. Trimming pared 4 bases from V and 7 bases from J, leaving 14 bases between. CDR3 length: 14 residues. DNA of the CDR3: TGTGCCAGCAGCCCCAGGGAATCGGGGCAGCCCCAGCATTTT. Protein product: CASSPRESGQPQHF.

This clonotype was counted ten times or more. As DNA, the CDR3 is TGCAGCGTTGACAGGGAGGGCTACGAGCAGTACTTC. Translating it yields CSVDREGYEQYF. J is TRBJ2-7 and V is TRBV29-1, with 7 bases aligning to TRBD2. Germline V gives CDR1 SQVTM, CDR2 ANQGSEA. V gave up 3 bases and J gave up 3 bases; unmatched junction bases: 2. CDR3 size: 12 residues.

Notes on this clonotype: One end of the junction fails to match germline, which may point to a read error. The genes are TRBV28 and TRBJ1-3, with a weak D call TRBD1 (5 bases). In germline, CDR1 is MDHEN, CDR2 SYDVKM. The CDR3 sequence is 14 residues long. The CDR3 protein is CTSIPRGSGNTIYF. For the CDR3, the DNA is TGTACCAGCATCCCACGGGGGTCTGGAAACACCATATATTTT.